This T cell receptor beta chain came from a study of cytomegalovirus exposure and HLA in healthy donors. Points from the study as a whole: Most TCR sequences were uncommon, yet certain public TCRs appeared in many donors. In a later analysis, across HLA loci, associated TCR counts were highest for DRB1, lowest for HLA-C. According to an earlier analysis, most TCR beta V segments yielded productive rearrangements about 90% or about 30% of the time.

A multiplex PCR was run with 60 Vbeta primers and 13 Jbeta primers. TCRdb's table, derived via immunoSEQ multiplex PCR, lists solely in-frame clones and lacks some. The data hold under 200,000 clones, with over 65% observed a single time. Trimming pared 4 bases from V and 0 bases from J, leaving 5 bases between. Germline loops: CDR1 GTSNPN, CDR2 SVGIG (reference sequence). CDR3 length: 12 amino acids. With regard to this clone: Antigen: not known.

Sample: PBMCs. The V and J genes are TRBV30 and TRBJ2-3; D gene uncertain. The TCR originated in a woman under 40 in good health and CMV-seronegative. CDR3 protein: CAWTESTDTQYF. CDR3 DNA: TGTGCCTGGACAGAAAGCACAGATACGCAGTATTTT. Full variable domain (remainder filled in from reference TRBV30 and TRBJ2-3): SQTIHQWPATLVQPVGSPLSLECTVEGTSNPNLYWYRQAAGRGLQLLFYSVGIGQISSEVPQNLSASRPQDRQFILSSKKLLLSDSGFYLCAWTESTDTQYFGPGTRLTVL.